These T cell receptor beta chains were read from a single sample in a study of cytomegalovirus exposure and HLA in healthy donors. Method: immunoSEQ multiplex PCR; TCRdb's copy keeps in-frame clones and lacks some. In all, the sample yields about 160,000 clones. Material: PBMCs. The receptors were gathered from a man under 40 in good health and CMV-seronegative. The CDR3 runs from the conserved cysteine through the conserved F or W. The order of the fields is D gene, J gene, V gene, CDR3 DNA, CDR3 protein. D genes are given only for firm matches.

D gene: -
J gene: TRBJ2-3
V gene: TRBV5-1
CDR3 DNA: TGCGCCAGCAGCTTGACGACAAGTAGAACAGATACGCAGTATTTT
CDR3 protein: CASSLTTSRTDTQYF

D gene: -
J gene: TRBJ1-1
V gene: TRBV27
CDR3 DNA: TGTGCCAGCAGTTTAACCCACTCATCGATGAACACTGAAGCTTTCTTT
CDR3 protein: CASSLTHSSMNTEAFF

D gene: -
J gene: TRBJ2-3
V gene: TRBV5-8
CDR3 DNA: TGTGCCAGCAGCTCATCTAGGGGGGGGAGCACAGATACGCAGTATTTT
CDR3 protein: CASSSSRGGSTDTQYF

D gene: -
J gene: TRBJ1-2
V gene: TRBV7-9
CDR3 DNA: TGTGCCAGCAGCTACAGACGAGGGGGCTACACCTTC
CDR3 protein: CASSYRRGGYTF

D gene: TRBD1
J gene: TRBJ2-2
V gene: TRBV9
CDR3 DNA: TGTGCCAGCAGTGATGGGAAGCAGGGGGCCGGCGGGGAGCTGTTTTTT
CDR3 protein: CASSDGKQGAGGELFF

D gene: TRBD1
J gene: TRBJ1-3
V gene: TRBV18
CDR3 DNA: TGTGCCAGCTCACCCACCGGGACAGGGCCTGGAGGAAACACCATATATTTT
CDR3 protein: CASSPTGTGPGGNTIYF

D gene: TRBD1
J gene: TRBJ2-7
V gene: TRBV19
CDR3 DNA: TGTGCCAGTTCTCAGGGACAGGTCACCTACGAGCAGTACTTC
CDR3 protein: CASSQGQVTYEQYF

D gene: TRBD1
J gene: TRBJ1-1
V gene: TRBV5-1
CDR3 DNA: TGCGCCAGCCATTTCCAGGGGGGTACTGAAGCTTTCTTT
CDR3 protein: CASHFQGGTEAFF

D gene: -
J gene: TRBJ1-1
V gene: TRBV10-3
CDR3 DNA: TGTGCCATCAGTGAGTCGGGGGGGGCGCGTGAAGCTTTCTTT
CDR3 protein: CAISESGGAREAFF

D gene: -
J gene: TRBJ2-1
V gene: TRBV6-1
CDR3 DNA: TGTGCCAGCAGTGAAGCGAGGGGGGGAGCCAATGAGCAGTTCTTC
CDR3 protein: CASSEARGGANEQFF

D gene: TRBD2
J gene: TRBJ2-7
V gene: TRBV4-1
CDR3 DNA: TGCGCCAGCAGCCAAGTTGGACTAGGGAATATACACGAGCAGTACTTC
CDR3 protein: CASSQVGLGNIHEQYF

D gene: -
J gene: TRBJ1-2
V gene: TRBV18
CDR3 DNA: TGTGCCAGCTCACCAGGCTCTGGCTACACCTTC
CDR3 protein: CASSPGSGYTF

D gene: -
J gene: TRBJ1-3
V gene: TRBV7-9
CDR3 DNA: TGTGCCAGCAGCGCTACAACAGGTGGAAACACCATATATTTT
CDR3 protein: CASSATTGGNTIYF

D gene: TRBD1
J gene: TRBJ2-7
V gene: TRBV29-1
CDR3 DNA: TGCAGCGTTGTGACAGGGGACGGCGAGCAGTACTTC
CDR3 protein: CSVVTGDGEQYF

D gene: TRBD2
J gene: TRBJ2-7
V gene: TRBV11-3
CDR3 DNA: TGTGCCAGCAGCTTAGCCAGCGGGGAAACCTACGAGCAGTACTTC
CDR3 protein: CASSLASGETYEQYF

D gene: TRBD2
J gene: TRBJ2-5
V gene: TRBV5-6
CDR3 DNA: TGTGCCAGCAGCACCAGACTAGCGGGAGGCCAAGAGACCCAGTACTTC
CDR3 protein: CASSTRLAGGQETQYF

D gene: -
J gene: TRBJ1-2
V gene: TRBV7-3
CDR3 DNA: TGTGCCAGCAGCTTAACGGCACAGGGCATCTATGGCTACACCTTC
CDR3 protein: CASSLTAQGIYGYTF

D gene: TRBD1
J gene: TRBJ1-1
V gene: TRBV11-2
CDR3 DNA: TGTGCCAGCAGCTTAAGGTGGGGACAGTCGAACACTGAAGCTTTCTTT
CDR3 protein: CASSLRWGQSNTEAFF

D gene: -
J gene: TRBJ1-1
V gene: TRBV2
CDR3 DNA: TGTGCCAGCACTACAAGCCTGGGGACTACTGAAGCTTTCTTT
CDR3 protein: CASTTSLGTTEAFF

D gene: -
J gene: TRBJ2-5
V gene: TRBV18
CDR3 DNA: TGTGCCAGCTCTCAAGACGGAGGAGAGACCCAGTACTTC
CDR3 protein: CASSQDGGETQYF

D gene: -
J gene: TRBJ1-1
V gene: TRBV28
CDR3 DNA: TGTGCCAGCAGTTTGTCGGGTGGGAACACTGAAGCTTTCTTT
CDR3 protein: CASSLSGGNTEAFF

D gene: -
J gene: TRBJ2-7
V gene: TRBV7-9
CDR3 DNA: TGTGCCAGCAGCTTAGATCTCCTTGGGGGGGAGCAGTACTTC
CDR3 protein: CASSLDLLGGEQYF

D gene: -
J gene: TRBJ2-7
V gene: TRBV7-2
CDR3 DNA: TGTGCCAGCAGGGACGGACAGAACTCCTACGAGCAGTACTTC
CDR3 protein: CASRDGQNSYEQYF

D gene: -
J gene: TRBJ1-2
V gene: TRBV7-8
CDR3 DNA: TGTGCCAGCAGCCCCCGGGATTTTGGAGGCTACACCTTC
CDR3 protein: CASSPRDFGGYTF

D gene: -
J gene: TRBJ2-7
V gene: TRBV7-9
CDR3 DNA: TGTGCCAGCAGCTTCGTGGGACTGGGGACCAACGAGCAGTACTTC
CDR3 protein: CASSFVGLGTNEQYF

D gene: TRBD1
J gene: TRBJ1-5
V gene: TRBV18
CDR3 DNA: TGTGCCAGCTCAGCGGAGGACAGGGGCTCCAATCAGCCCCAGCATTTT
CDR3 protein: CASSAEDRGSNQPQHF

D gene: -
J gene: TRBJ2-3
V gene: TRBV7-8
CDR3 DNA: TGTGCCAGCAGCTTAGTGGGACTCATCACAGATACGCAGTATTTT
CDR3 protein: CASSLVGLITDTQYF

D gene: TRBD1
J gene: TRBJ2-2
V gene: TRBV7-9
CDR3 DNA: TGTGCCAGCAGCGGACAGGGGGTGGGCACCGGGGAGCTGTTTTTT
CDR3 protein: CASSGQGVGTGELFF

D gene: TRBD2
J gene: TRBJ2-3
V gene: TRBV25-1
CDR3 DNA: TGTGCCAGCAGTGAATTCGGCGGGAGGATCACAGATACGCAGTATTTT
CDR3 protein: CASSEFGGRITDTQYF

D gene: -
J gene: TRBJ1-2
V gene: TRBV5-4
CDR3 DNA: TGTGCCAGCAGCTTGGGGGGCGGAAAATATGGCTACACCTTC
CDR3 protein: CASSLGGGKYGYTF

D gene: -
J gene: TRBJ1-1
V gene: TRBV6-1
CDR3 DNA: TGTGCCAGCAGCCCTTTCGCGGTAATGAACACTGAAGCTTTCTTT
CDR3 protein: CASSPFAVMNTEAFF

D gene: -
J gene: TRBJ2-2
V gene: TRBV18
CDR3 DNA: TGTGCCAGCTCACCCAGGGGAGAATCCACCGGGGAGCTGTTTTTT
CDR3 protein: CASSPRGESTGELFF

D gene: -
J gene: TRBJ1-3
V gene: TRBV7-6
CDR3 DNA: TGTGCCAGCAGACTTGACAGGAGCTCTGGAAACACCATATATTTT
CDR3 protein: CASRLDRSSGNTIYF

D gene: -
J gene: TRBJ2-6
V gene: TRBV5-1
CDR3 DNA: TGCGCCAGCAGCTTCTCAGGGGGGAGGGGGGCCAACGTCCTGACTTTC
CDR3 protein: CASSFSGGRGANVLTF

D gene: TRBD1
J gene: TRBJ2-7
V gene: TRBV29-1
CDR3 DNA: TGCAGCGTTAGGGGACAGGATAGGAACGAGCAGTACTTC
CDR3 protein: CSVRGQDRNEQYF

D gene: -
J gene: TRBJ1-1
V gene: TRBV6-4
CDR3 DNA: TGTGCCAGCAATGAGCGGGGGAACACTGAAGCTTTCTTT
CDR3 protein: CASNERGNTEAFF

D gene: TRBD2
J gene: TRBJ2-7
V gene: TRBV19
CDR3 DNA: TGTGCCAGTAGTCCCCTCAGGGGCGGGAGGGCCACCGAGCAGTACTTC
CDR3 protein: CASSPLRGGRATEQYF

D gene: -
J gene: TRBJ2-7
V gene: TRBV21-1
CDR3 DNA: TGTGCCAGCAGCAAAGGGGAGACCGCAACCTACGAGCAGTACTTC
CDR3 protein: CASSKGETATYEQYF

D gene: TRBD1
J gene: TRBJ1-2
V gene: TRBV6-4
CDR3 DNA: TGTGCCAGCAGAGCTACAGGGGGTGGCTACACCTTC
CDR3 protein: CASRATGGGYTF

D gene: -
J gene: TRBJ2-7
V gene: TRBV7-9
CDR3 DNA: TGTGCCAGCAGCTTTGGGCGTTTGGACGAGCAGTACTTC
CDR3 protein: CASSFGRLDEQYF

D gene: -
J gene: TRBJ1-4
V gene: TRBV6-5
CDR3 DNA: TGTGCCAGCAGTTTGACAGGCATTAATGAAAAACTGTTTTTT
CDR3 protein: CASSLTGINEKLFF

D gene: TRBD1
J gene: TRBJ1-4
V gene: TRBV28
CDR3 DNA: TGTGCCAGCAGCGAGGGGGGACAGGGAAATGAAAAACTGTTTTTT
CDR3 protein: CASSEGGQGNEKLFF